This record looks at one T cell receptor beta chain sequence and its context. This clonotype was picked up many times. Its target antigen remains unknown. Qualities for individual bases were not recorded, and no much larger clone is one base off. Reading the germline V gene gives CDR1 WSHSY and CDR2 SAAADI. For this chain, trimming is 1 base at the V end and 0 bases at the J end, and the number of junction bases without a gene match is 9. The CDR3, cysteine through phenylalanine, is 18 amino acids long. Solely the CDR3 DNA is kept, with 54 bases framed from the first base. The library was made by 5' RACE. The instrument was a NextSeq 500. Unique molecular identifiers were attached to individual cDNA molecules in the TCR library protocol so that sequencing error and PCR bias could be corrected. Both TCR alpha and beta chains were sequenced, and tight co-correlation was observed between alpha and beta sequence abundances in each sample. In the paper's pipeline: Decombinator V4 was used to annotate TCR sequences for V gene, J gene and CDR3. TCRs were defined as expanded if a significant change between any two time points was detected under a Poisson model with p below 0.0001. Abundances of TCRs were expressed as counts per million after normalisation to the total number of TCRs sequenced in each sample. TRAV1-2 paired with TRAJ12, TRAJ20 or TRAJ33 defined MAIT TCRs, while TRAV10 paired with TRAJ18 defined iNKT TCRs. VDJdb, accessed 1 November 2021, was searched for CMV, EBV and SARS-CoV-2 annotated TCRs, excluding TCRs annotated for multiple antigens. TCRdb handled the public reads itself, with Q25 trimming in fastp and clone calling in MiXCR, and kept productive beta chains. Duplicate CDR3 protein sequences are folded into a single record with the most common DNA and genes. These V and J calls are TCRdb output, not the study's own analysis. The sample table shows 30,000 to 35,000 distinct CDR3 sequences, and roughly 6% are seen once. The top ten constitute roughly 5% of the sample.

The sample belongs to a study of early T cells in non-severe SARS-CoV-2 infection (dated by TCRdb to about 2021). Some background on the complete study: TCR sequencing used bulk RNA from unsorted whole blood, so alpha and beta chains could not be paired.

What the study reported, not specific to this receptor: Matching against VDJdb was skewed toward anti-spike CD8 responses, likely underestimated virus-specific expansions, and missed private and CD4 specificities.

The study was a case-control design nested within a healthcare worker cohort in London, UK, with weekly nasopharyngeal swab PCR tests and blood sampling. Between 23 and 31 March 2020, the week of the UK lockdown, healthcare workers were enrolled and then followed up weekly for as long as 16 weeks. Sequenced sample: whole blood. The chain is made from TRBV10-2 and TRBJ2-3; TRBD2 matches 8 bases in the middle. The sequence was obtained from an adult who was a healthcare worker with PCR-confirmed SARS-CoV-2 infection or an uninfected control (not recorded which). Here the CDR3 is given as CASSELGAGGGSTDTQYF. The DNA sequence follows: TGCGCCAGCAGTGAGTTGGGGGCGGGAGGCGGGAGCACAGATACGCAGTATTTT.